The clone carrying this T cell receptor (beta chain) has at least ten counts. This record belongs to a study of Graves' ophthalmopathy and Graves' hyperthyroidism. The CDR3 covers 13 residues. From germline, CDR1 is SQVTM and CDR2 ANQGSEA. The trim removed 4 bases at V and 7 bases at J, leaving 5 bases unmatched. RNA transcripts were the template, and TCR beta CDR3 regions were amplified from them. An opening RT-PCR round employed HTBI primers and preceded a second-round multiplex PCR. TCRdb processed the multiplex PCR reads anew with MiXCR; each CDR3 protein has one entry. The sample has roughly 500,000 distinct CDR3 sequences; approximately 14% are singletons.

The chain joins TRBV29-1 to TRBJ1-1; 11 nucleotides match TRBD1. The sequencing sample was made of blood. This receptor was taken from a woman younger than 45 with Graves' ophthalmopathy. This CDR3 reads CSVADRGLVEAFF. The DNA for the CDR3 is TGCAGCGTTGCGGACAGGGGGCTGGTTGAAGCTTTCTTT. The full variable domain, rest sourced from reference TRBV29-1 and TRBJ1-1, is SAVISQKPSRDICQRGTSLTIQCQVDSQVTMMFWYRQQPGQSLTLIATANQGSEATYESGFVIDKFPISRPNLTFSTLTVSNMSPEDSSIYLCSVADRGLVEAFFGQGTRLTVV.